These T cell receptor beta chains were read from a single sample in a study of shared clonotypes between healthy human individuals. Clones were sequenced by immunoSEQ multiplex PCR, and TCRdb holds only the in-frame ones, with some missing. Of 2,500,000 or so clones in the sample, approximately 94% were seen once. The source material was naive CD4+ T cells sorted from blood. These TCRs come from a man between 18 and 29 years old in good health. CDR3s include the opening cysteine and the closing phenylalanine or tryptophan. D genes are given only for firm matches. Clone size appears in some rows only: once, few, many, or a class for an expanded clone.

TRBJ1-2 TRBV7-6 - TRBD1 CASSLDTGGYGYTF TGTGCCAGCAGCTTGGACACAGGGGGCTATGGCTACACCTTC
TRBJ2-5 TRBV7-2 - TRBD2 CASRLAGVQETQYF TGTGCCTCCCGACTAGCGGGAGTTCAAGAGACCCAGTACTTC
TRBJ2-2 TRBV10-3 - - CAISDRPHTGELFF TGTGCCATCAGTGACCGGCCCCACACCGGGGAGCTGTTTTTT
TRBJ2-5 TRBV2 - - CASSEQGIAPVETQYF TGTGCCAGCAGTGAACAGGGGATCGCTCCGGTAGAGACCCAGTACTTC
TRBJ2-7 TRBV30 - - CAWSVGGSEQYF TGTGCCTGGAGTGTAGGGGGGAGCGAGCAGTACTTC
TRBJ1-1 TRBV6-1 - - CASSELRNTEAFF TGTGCCAGCAGTGAACTTAGGAACACTGAAGCTTTCTTT
TRBJ1-1 TRBV6-1 - - CASRGPLLMNTEAFF TGTGCCAGCAGAGGACCTCTTTTGATGAACACTGAAGCTTTCTTT
TRBJ2-1 TRBV2 - TRBD2 CASRKRESGNNEQFF TGTGCCAGCAGAAAGCGGGAGAGCGGAAACAATGAGCAGTTCTTC
TRBJ1-6 TRBV7-2 - - CASSPRVLSPLHF TGTGCCAGCAGCCCTAGGGTGTTGTCACCCCTCCACTTT
TRBJ2-1 TRBV9 - - CASSVDLRVPGEQFF TGTGCCAGCAGCGTAGATCTTCGCGTCCCAGGTGAGCAGTTCTTC
TRBJ2-7 TRBV15 - - CATSRDPGPTLEQYF TGTGCCACCAGCAGAGACCCGGGACCCACCCTAGAGCAGTACTTC
TRBJ2-3 TRBV27 - TRBD2 CASSWGLAGVSSGTQYF TGTGCCAGCAGTTGGGGACTAGCGGGGGTTTCGTCGGGTACGCAGTATTTT
TRBJ2-3 TRBV5-4 - - CASSLPGISTDTQYF TGTGCCAGCAGCTTGCCAGGAATAAGCACAGATACGCAGTATTTT
TRBJ2-2 TRBV30 - - CAGGLNGELFF TGTGCGGGAGGACTTAACGGGGAGCTGTTTTTT
TRBJ2-7 TRBV5-1 once - CASRGSSYEQYF TGCGCCAGCAGAGGCAGCTCCTACGAGCAGTACTTC
TRBJ1-4 TRBV7-2 - - CASSLQTNTNEKLFF TGTGCCAGCAGCTTACAGACTAATACTAATGAAAAACTGTTTTTT
TRBJ2-5 TRBV5-1 - TRBD1 CASSFRDRVSEQYF TGCGCCAGCAGCTTCCGGGACAGGGTGTCAGAGCAGTACTTC
TRBJ2-1 TRBV7-9 - TRBD2 CASSLMAGGPGGQFF TGTGCCAGCAGCTTAATGGCGGGGGGCCCAGGCGGGCAGTTCTTC
TRBJ1-1 TRBV30 - - CAWGYRRATYTEAFF TGTGCCTGGGGTTACCGCCGGGCCACGTACACTGAAGCTTTCTTT
TRBJ2-3 TRBV14 - - CASSQDGRGGDTQYF TGTGCCAGCAGCCAAGACGGGAGAGGCGGCGATACGCAGTATTTT
TRBJ1-1 TRBV19 - TRBD1 CASTYPGQGMGAFF TGTGCCAGTACCTATCCGGGACAGGGGATGGGAGCTTTCTTT
TRBJ1-5 TRBV7-9 - - CASSPSGATGSQPQHF TGTGCCAGCAGCCCCTCGGGAGCGACCGGTAGTCAGCCCCAGCATTTT
TRBJ2-3 TRBV7-2 - TRBD2 CASSSYAGGSTDTQYF TGTGCCAGCAGCTCCTACGCGGGAGGGAGCACAGATACGCAGTATTTT
TRBJ2-5 TRBV6-1 - - CASTLGAGTQETQYF TGTGCCAGCACTCTAGGGGCAGGAACTCAAGAGACCCAGTACTTC
TRBJ2-7 TRBV11-3 - - CASSPNGWRHEQYF TGTGCCAGCAGCCCAAACGGGTGGCGGCACGAGCAGTACTTC
TRBJ2-5 TRBV27 - - CASSLNGQTLYF TGTGCCAGCAGTTTGAATGGTCAGACACTGTACTTC
TRBJ1-5 TRBV5-3 - - CARSLEDGYNQPQHF TGTGCCAGAAGCTTGGAGGACGGATACAATCAGCCCCAGCATTTT
TRBJ1-6 TRBV10-2 - - CASKESSSYNSPLHF TGCGCCAGCAAGGAGTCGAGCTCCTATAATTCACCCCTCCACTTT
TRBJ2-1 TRBV7-9 - - CASSRESGAPIYNEQFF TGTGCCAGCAGCCGCGAATCAGGGGCCCCGATCTACAATGAGCAGTTCTTC